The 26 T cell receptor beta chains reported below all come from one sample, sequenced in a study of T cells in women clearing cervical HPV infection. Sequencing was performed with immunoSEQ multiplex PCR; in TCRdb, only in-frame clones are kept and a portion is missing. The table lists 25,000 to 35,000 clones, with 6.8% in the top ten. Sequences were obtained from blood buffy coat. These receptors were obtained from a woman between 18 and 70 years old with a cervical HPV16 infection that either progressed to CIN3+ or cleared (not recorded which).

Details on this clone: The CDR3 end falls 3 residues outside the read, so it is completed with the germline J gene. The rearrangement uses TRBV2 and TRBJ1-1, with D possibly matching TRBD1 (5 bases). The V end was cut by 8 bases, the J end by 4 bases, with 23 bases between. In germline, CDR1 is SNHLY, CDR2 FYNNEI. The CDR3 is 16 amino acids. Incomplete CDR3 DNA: TGTGCCAGCGGGGGTGGGTTGGTGACCGGGGGCACTGAA. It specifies CASGGGLVTGGTE. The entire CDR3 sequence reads CASGGGLVTGGTEAFF.

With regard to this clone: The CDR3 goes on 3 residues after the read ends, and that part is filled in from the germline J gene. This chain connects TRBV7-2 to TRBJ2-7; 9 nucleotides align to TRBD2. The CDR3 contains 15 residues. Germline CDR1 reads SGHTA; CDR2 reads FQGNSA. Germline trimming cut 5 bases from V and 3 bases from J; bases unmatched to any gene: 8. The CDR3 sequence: CASSPVSGGNYEQYF. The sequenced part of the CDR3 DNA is TGTGCCAGCAGCCCGGTTAGCGGGGGAAACTACGAG. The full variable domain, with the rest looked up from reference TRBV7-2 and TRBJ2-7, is GAGVSQSPSNKVTEKGKDVELRCDPISGHTALYWYRQSLGQGLEFLIYFQGNSAPDKSGLPSDRFSAERTGGSVSTLTIQRTQQEDSAVYLCASSPVSGGNYEQYFGPGTRLTVT.

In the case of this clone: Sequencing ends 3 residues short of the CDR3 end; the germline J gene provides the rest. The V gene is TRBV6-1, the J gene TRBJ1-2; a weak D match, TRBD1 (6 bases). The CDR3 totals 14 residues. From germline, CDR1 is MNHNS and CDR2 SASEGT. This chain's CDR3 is CASSEAGAGVGYTF. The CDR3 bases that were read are TGTGCCAGCAGTGAAGCTGGCGCAGGGGTAGGC.

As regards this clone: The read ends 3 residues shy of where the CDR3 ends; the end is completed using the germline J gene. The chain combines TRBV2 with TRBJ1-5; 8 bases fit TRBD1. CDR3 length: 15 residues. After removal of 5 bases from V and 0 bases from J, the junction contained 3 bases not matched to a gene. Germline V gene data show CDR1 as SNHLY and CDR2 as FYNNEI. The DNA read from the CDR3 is TGTGCCAGCAGTAGGACAGGGTATAGCAATCAGCCC. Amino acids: CASSRTGYSNQP. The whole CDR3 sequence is CASSRTGYSNQPQHF. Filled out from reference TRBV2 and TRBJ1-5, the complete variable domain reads EPEVTQTPSHQVTQMGQEVILRCVPISNHLYFYWYRQILGQKVEFLVSFYNNEISEKSEIFDDQFSVERPDGSNFTLKIRSTKLEDSAMYFCASSRTGYSNQPQHFGDGTRLSIL.

Partial CDR3 DNA: TGTGCCAGCCAACAGGGTTTCGGTCAGCCG. Amino acid sequence: CASQQGFGQP. From start to end, the CDR3 is CASQQGFGQPQYF. The chain recombines TRBV19 with TRBJ2-3; perhaps TRBD1 as D (6 bases). The read ends 3 residues before the CDR3 terminus; that terminus is restored from the germline J gene. Germline CDR1 and CDR2: LNHDA and SQIVND (reference sequence). The CDR3 sequence is 13 residues long.

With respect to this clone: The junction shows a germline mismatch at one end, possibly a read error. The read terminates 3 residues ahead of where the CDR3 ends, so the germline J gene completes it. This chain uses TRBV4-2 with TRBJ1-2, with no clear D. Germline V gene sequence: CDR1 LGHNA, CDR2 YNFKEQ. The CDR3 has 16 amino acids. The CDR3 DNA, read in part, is TGCGCCAGCAGCCAAGATCACCAAGCAGGCGTCTATGGC. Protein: CASSQDHQAGVYG. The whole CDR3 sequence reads CASSQDHQAGVYGYTF.

CDR3: CASGFSGSRYEQYF. The CDR3 DNA, read in part, is TGTGCTAGTGGTTTTAGCGGGAGTCGCTACGAG. This chain connects TRBV12-5 to TRBJ2-7; 9 bases match TRBD2. The sequence runs out 3 residues before the end of the CDR3; the remainder is reconstructed from the germline J gene. The CDR3 extends over 14 amino acids. Germline lookup yields CDR1 LGHNT and CDR2 FRNRAP. The trim removed 3 bases at V and 3 bases at J, leaving 3 bases unmatched.

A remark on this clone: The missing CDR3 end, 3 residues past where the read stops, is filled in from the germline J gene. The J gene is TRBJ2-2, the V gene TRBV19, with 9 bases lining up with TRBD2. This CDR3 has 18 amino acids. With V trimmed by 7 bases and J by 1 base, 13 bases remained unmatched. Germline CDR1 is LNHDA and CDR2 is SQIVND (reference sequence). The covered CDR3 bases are TGTGCCAGTAACCTAATGGCGGGGGGGTTACTGAACACCGGGGAG. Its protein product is CASNLMAGGLLNTGE. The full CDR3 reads CASNLMAGGLLNTGELFF. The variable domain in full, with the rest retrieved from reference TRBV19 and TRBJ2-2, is DGGITQSPKYLFRKEGQNVTLSCEQNLNHDAMYWYRQDPGQGLRLIYYSQIVNDFQKGDIAEGYSVSREKKESFPLTVTSAQKNPTAFYLCASNLMAGGLLNTGELFFGEGSRLTVL.

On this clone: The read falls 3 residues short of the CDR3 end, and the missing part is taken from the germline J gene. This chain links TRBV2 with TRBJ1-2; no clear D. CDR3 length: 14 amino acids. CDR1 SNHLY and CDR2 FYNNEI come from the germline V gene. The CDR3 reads CASTGGRGTYDYTF. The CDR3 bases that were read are TGTGCCAGCACGGGTGGGCGGGGAACCTACGAC.

This CDR3 reads CSVDNRKDSTDTQYF. CDR3 bases read: TGCAGCGTTGACAACAGAAAGGATAGCACAGATACG. This chain links TRBV29-1 with TRBJ2-3; D is unresolved. The read is 3 residues too short to cover the CDR3 end, so that end is filled in from the germline J gene. V lost 3 bases and J lost 0, with 13 bases in between. The germline V gene has CDR1 SQVTM and CDR2 ANQGSEA. The CDR3 runs 15 residues.

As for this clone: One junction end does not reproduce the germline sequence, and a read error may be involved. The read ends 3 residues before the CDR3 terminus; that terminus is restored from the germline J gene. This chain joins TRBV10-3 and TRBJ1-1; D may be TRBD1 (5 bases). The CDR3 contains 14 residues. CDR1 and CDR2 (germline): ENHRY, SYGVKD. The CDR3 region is CAIRSGGLNTGAFF. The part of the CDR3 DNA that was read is TGTGCCATCAGGTCGGGGGGGTTGAACACTGGA.

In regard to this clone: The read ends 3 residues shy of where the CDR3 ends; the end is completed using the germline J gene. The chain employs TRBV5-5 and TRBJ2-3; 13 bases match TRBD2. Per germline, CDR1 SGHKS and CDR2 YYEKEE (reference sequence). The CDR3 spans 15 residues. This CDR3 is CASSLGTSGGETQYF. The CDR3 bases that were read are TGTGCCAGCAGCTTGGGGACTAGCGGGGGAGAGACG.

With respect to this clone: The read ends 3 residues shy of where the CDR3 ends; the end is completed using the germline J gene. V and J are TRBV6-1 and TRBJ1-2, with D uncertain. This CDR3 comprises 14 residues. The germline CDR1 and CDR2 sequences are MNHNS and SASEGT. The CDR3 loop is CASSEWAQSYDYTF. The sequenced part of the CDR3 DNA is TGTGCCAGCAGTGAATGGGCCCAGAGCTACGAC.

The CDR3 is CASSLEGLGANGYTF. CDR3 bases read: TGTGCCAGCAGCTTAGAAGGCCTGGGGGCGAATGGC. The V call is TRBV7-9, the J call TRBJ1-2; possibly TRBD1 for D (6 bases). Read data end 3 residues before the CDR3 end; the end is taken from the germline J gene. The CDR3 covers 15 residues. The V gene's germline CDR1 is SEHNR and CDR2 FQNEAQ (reference sequence). The V end was cut by 1 base, the J end by 6 bases, with 15 bases between.

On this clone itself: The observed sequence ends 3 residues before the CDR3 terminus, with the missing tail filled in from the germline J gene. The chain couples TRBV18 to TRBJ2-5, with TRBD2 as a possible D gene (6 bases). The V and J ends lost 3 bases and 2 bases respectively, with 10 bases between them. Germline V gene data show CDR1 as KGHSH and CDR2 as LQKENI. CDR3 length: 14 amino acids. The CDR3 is CASSPAGRQETQYF. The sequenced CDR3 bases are TGTGCCAGCTCACCGGCGGGGCGGCAAGAGACC.

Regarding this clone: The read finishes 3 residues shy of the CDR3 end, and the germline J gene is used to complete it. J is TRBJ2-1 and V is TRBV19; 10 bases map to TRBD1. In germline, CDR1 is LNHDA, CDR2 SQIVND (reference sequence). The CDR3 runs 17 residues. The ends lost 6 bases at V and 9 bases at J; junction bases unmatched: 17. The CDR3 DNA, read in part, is TGTGCCAGTAGCGCGGCTGCCGGGACAGGGGTTCTGCGTGAG. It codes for CASSAAAGTGVLRE. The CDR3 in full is CASSAAAGTGVLREQFF.

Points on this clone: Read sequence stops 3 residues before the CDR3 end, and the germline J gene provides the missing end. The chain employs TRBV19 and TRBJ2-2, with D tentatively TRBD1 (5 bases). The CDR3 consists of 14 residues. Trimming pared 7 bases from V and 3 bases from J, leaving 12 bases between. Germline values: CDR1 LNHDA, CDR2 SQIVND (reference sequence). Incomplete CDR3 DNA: TGTGCCAGTAAGGACACCCAGGACACCGGGGAG. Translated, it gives CASKDTQDTGE. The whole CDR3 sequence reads CASKDTQDTGELFF.

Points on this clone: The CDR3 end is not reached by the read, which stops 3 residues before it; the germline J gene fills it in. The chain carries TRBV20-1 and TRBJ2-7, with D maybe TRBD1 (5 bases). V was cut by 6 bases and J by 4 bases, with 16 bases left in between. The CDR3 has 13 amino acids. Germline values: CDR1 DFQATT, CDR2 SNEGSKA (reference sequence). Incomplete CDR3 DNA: TGCAGTGCCAAAGCTCCAGGGTCTTACGAG. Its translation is CSAKAPGSYE. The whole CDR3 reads CSAKAPGSYEQYF.

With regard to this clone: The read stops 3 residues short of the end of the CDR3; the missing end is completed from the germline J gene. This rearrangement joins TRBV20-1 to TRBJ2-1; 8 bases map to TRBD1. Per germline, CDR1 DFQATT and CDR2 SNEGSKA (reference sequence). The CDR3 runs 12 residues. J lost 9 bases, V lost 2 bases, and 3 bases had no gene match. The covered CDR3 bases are TGCAGTGCTAGACAGGGGGCAGGTGAG. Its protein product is CSARQGAGE. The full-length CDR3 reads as CSARQGAGEQFF.

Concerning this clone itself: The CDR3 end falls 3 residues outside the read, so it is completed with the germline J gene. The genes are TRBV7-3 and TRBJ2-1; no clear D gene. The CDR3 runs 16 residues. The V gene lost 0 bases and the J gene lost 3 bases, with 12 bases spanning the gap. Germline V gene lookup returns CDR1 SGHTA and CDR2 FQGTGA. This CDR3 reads CASSLTASTGYNEQFF. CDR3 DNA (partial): TGTGCCAGCAGCTTAACGGCATCGACGGGCTACAATGAG.

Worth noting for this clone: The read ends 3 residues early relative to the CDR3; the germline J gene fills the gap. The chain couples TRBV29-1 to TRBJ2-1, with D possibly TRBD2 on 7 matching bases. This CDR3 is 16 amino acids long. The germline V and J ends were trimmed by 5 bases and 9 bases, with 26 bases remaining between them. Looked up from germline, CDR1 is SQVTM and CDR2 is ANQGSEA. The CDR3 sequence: CSVHSGSSGRGGEQFF. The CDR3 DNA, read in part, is TGCAGCGTTCACTCCGGGAGTTCGGGTAGGGGGGGTGAG.

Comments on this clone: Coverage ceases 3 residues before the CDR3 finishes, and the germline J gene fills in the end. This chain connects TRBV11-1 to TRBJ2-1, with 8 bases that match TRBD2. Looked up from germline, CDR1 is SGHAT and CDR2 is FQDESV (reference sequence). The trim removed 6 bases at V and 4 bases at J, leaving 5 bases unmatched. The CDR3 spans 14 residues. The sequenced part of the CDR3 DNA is TGTGCCAGCAGTCATAGCGGGGCTTACAATGAG. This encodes CASSHSGAYNE. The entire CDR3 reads CASSHSGAYNEQFF. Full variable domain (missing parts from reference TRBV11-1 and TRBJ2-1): EAEVAQSPRYKITEKSQAVAFWCDPISGHATLYWYRQILGQGPELLVQFQDESVVDDSQLPKDRFSAERLKGVDSTLKIQPAELGDSAMYLCASSHSGAYNEQFFGPGTRLTVL.

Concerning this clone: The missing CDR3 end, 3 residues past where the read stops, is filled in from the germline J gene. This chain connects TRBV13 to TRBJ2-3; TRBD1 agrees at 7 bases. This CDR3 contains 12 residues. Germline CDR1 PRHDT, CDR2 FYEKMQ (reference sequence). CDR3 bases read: TGTGCCAGCAGCTGCAGGGGACAGACG. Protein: CASSCRGQT. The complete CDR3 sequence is CASSCRGQTQYF.

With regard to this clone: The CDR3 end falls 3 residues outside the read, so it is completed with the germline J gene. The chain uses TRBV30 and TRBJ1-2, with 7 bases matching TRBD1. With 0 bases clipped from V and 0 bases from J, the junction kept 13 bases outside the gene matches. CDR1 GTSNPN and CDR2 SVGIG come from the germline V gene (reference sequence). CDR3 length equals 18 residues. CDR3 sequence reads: CAWSVLRGQKQTNYGYTF. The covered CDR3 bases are TGTGCCTGGAGTGTACTTCGGGGACAGAAGCAAACTAACTATGGC.

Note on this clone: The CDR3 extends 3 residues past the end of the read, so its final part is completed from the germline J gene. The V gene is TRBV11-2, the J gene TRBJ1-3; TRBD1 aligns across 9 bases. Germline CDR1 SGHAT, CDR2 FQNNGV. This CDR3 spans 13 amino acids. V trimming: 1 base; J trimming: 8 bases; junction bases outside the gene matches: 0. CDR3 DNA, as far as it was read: TGTGCCAGCAGCTTAGGACAGGGGGACACC. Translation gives CASSLGQGDT. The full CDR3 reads CASSLGQGDTIYF.

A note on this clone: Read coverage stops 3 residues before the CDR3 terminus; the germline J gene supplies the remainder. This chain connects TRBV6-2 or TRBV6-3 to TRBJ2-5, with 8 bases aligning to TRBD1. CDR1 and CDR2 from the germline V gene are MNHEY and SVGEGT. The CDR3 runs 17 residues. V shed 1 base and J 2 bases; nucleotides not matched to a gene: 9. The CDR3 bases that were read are TGTGCCAGCAGTTACTACCCGACAGGGGAATTACAAGAGACC. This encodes CASSYYPTGELQET. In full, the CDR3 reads CASSYYPTGELQETQYF.